This passage covers 25 T cell receptor beta chains from one sample sequenced in a study of CD8 T cells in Susac syndrome. RNA, at about 0.45 to 1 ug, was reverse transcribed with random hexamers. TCRdb reanalysed the immunoSEQ multiplex PCR reads using MiXCR and keeps one entry per CDR3 protein. The data hold approximately 180,000 distinct CDR3 sequences, with more than 85% observed a single time. Input material: CD4+ T cells from PBMCs. These receptors were taken from a human donor with Susac syndrome.

The rearrangement uses TRBV28 and TRBJ2-7; D is ambiguous. The germline V gene encodes CDR1 MDHEN and CDR2 SYDVKM. The CDR3 runs 16 residues. Trimming cost V 2 bases and J 5 bases, with 19 bases left between them. As DNA, the CDR3 is TGTGCCAGCAGTTTAAAGGATTGGTGGGATCAGAACGAGCAGTACTTC. Translating it yields CASSLKDWWDQNEQYF.

The chain is built from TRBV28 and TRBJ2-3; 8 positions agree with TRBD1. V dropped 6 bases and J dropped 6; count of bases not matched to a gene: 5. CDR1 is MDHEN, CDR2 SYDVKM, per germline. This CDR3 has 13 amino acids. The CDR3: CASRATGGDTQYF. CDR3 DNA sequence: TGTGCCAGCAGGGCCACAGGGGGGGATACGCAGTATTTT.

The chain is built from TRBV5-1 and TRBJ2-1; the match to TRBD2 covers 11 bases. The ends lost 3 bases at V and 6 bases at J; junction bases unmatched: 14. This CDR3 is built from 18 residues. The germline CDR1 and CDR2 sequences are SGHRS and YFSETQ. The CDR3 is CASSSDLTSGDLRNEQFF. DNA of the CDR3: TGCGCCAGCAGCTCCGACTTGACTAGCGGGGACCTACGCAATGAGCAGTTCTTC.

The gene calls are TRBV9 and TRBJ1-2; 10 positions agree with TRBD1. V shed 4 bases, J shed 8 bases, and the junction held 14 bases outside the gene matches. CDR3 length: 16 amino acids. Germline CDR1 reads SGDLS; CDR2 reads YYNGEE. DNA for the CDR3: TGTGCCAGCAGCCCCAGCCCAGGGGACAGGGGCCGCGGCTACACCTTC. Protein: CASSPSPGDRGRGYTF.

The chain joins TRBV20-1 to TRBJ1-1; D may be TRBD1 (5 bases). V was shortened by 3 bases and J by 4 bases, with 15 bases between the two germline ends. The CDR3 loop spans 14 amino acids. Germline CDR1 DFQATT, CDR2 SNEGSKA (reference sequence). The CDR3 loop reads CSASWVSGGTEAFF. As DNA, the CDR3 is TGCAGTGCTAGTTGGGTTAGTGGGGGCACTGAAGCTTTCTTT.

The chain has TRBV7-8 and TRBJ2-5, with D possibly matching TRBD1 (6 bases). This CDR3 is built from 16 residues. Germline CDR1 is SGHVS and CDR2 is FQNEAQ. V shed 1 base and J shed 5 bases, with 17 bases lying between them. CDR3 sequence reads: CASSLGNRELRETQYF. DNA for the CDR3: TGTGCCAGCAGCTTAGGGAACAGGGAGTTAAGGGAGACCCAGTACTTC.

The V gene is TRBV30, the J gene TRBJ1-2, with a weak D call TRBD1 (5 bases). V dropped 5 bases and J dropped 2 bases, with 12 bases sitting between them. The germline V gene has CDR1 GTSNPN and CDR2 SVGIG (reference sequence). This CDR3 is 13 amino acids long. The DNA for the CDR3 is TGTGCCTGGGGGCAGGGAATAAACTATGGCTACACCTTC. It is translated as CAWGQGINYGYTF. Looking up the rest from reference TRBV30 and TRBJ1-2 gives the full variable domain: SQTIHQWPATLVQPVGSPLSLECTVEGTSNPNLYWYRQAAGRGLQLLFYSVGIGQISSEVPQNLSASRPQDRQFILSSKKLLLSDSGFYLCAWGQGINYGYTFGSGTRLTVV.

This rearrangement joins TRBV11-2 to TRBJ2-1, with 12 bases matching TRBD2. The ends lost 1 base at V and 0 bases at J; junction bases unmatched: 4. The CDR3 loop spans 18 amino acids. Germline lookup yields CDR1 SGHAT and CDR2 FQNNGV. The CDR3 sequence: CASSLGLAGGSSYNEQFF. CDR3 sequence (DNA): TGTGCCAGCAGCTTAGGGCTAGCGGGAGGGAGCTCCTACAATGAGCAGTTCTTC.

CDR3 sequence: CASTIGGAGELFF. In nucleotides, the CDR3 is TGTGCCAGCACCATAGGGGGGGCCGGGGAGCTGTTTTTT. This chain uses TRBV11-2 with TRBJ2-2, with D perhaps matching TRBD2 (7 bases). Germline V lookup: CDR1 SGHAT, CDR2 FQNNGV. Trimming pared 7 bases from V and 6 bases from J, leaving 12 bases between. This CDR3 is built from 13 residues.

The chain carries TRBV5-1 and TRBJ2-7; a possible D gene is TRBD2 (6 bases). Between the trimmed V and J ends, which lost 0 bases and 5 bases, there was a span of 12 bases. There are 14 residues in the CDR3. Germline V lookup: CDR1 SGHRS, CDR2 YFSETQ. CDR3 sequence (DNA): TGCGCCAGCAGCTTGGGACTAGAATCGAACGAGCAGTACTTC. This sequence encodes CASSLGLESNEQYF.

The chain combines TRBV27 with TRBJ1-1, with D hard to call. The germline V and J ends were trimmed by 8 bases and 1 base, with 8 bases remaining between them. The CDR3 loop spans 12 amino acids. CDR1 MNHEY and CDR2 SMNVEV come from the germline V gene (reference sequence). For the CDR3, the DNA is TGTGCCAGCGGCGACAAGAACACTGAAGCTTTCTTT. Translation: CASGDKNTEAFF.

J is TRBJ2-1 and V is TRBV6-1; the D gene is possibly TRBD2 (7 bases). The CDR3 consists of 17 residues. With 8 bases removed from V and 0 bases from J, the gap between germline ends came to 20 bases. Per the germline V gene, CDR1 is MNHNS and CDR2 is SASEGT. The CDR3 loop reads CASLPRGGSTSYNEQFF. In DNA, the CDR3 is TGTGCCAGCTTACCTAGGGGGGGGTCCACCTCCTACAATGAGCAGTTCTTC.

This chain uses TRBV30 with TRBJ2-1; 7 bases match TRBD1. Unmatched junction bases numbered 4, after V lost 1 base and J lost 1 base. The CDR3 extends over 15 amino acids. From germline, CDR1 is GTSNPN and CDR2 SVGIG (reference sequence). CDR3 amino acids: CAWSAQGLSYNEQFF. DNA for the CDR3: TGTGCCTGGAGTGCACAGGGGCTTTCCTACAATGAGCAGTTCTTC.

V and J are TRBV12-3 or TRBV12-4 and TRBJ2-7; D is undetermined. Trimming took off 6 bases at V and 3 bases at J, with 21 bases between the two ends. There are 16 residues in the CDR3. The CDR3 here is CASSYNPGHANYEQYF. The DNA for the CDR3 is TGTGCCAGCAGCTACAACCCTGGCCACGCGAACTACGAGCAGTACTTC.

This chain links TRBV9 with TRBJ1-1; D gene ambiguous. Per germline, CDR1 SGDLS and CDR2 YYNGEE. V lost 4 bases and J 1 base, leaving 8 bases between the germline ends. There are 13 residues in the CDR3. The CDR3 region has the DNA TGTGCCAGCAGCCCCATCACGAACACTGAAGCTTTCTTT. Protein: CASSPITNTEAFF.

The CDR3 DNA is TGTGCCTGCGGCCCAGCGGGGGGGCGCCGCGAGACCCAGTACTTC. It encodes CACGPAGGRRETQYF. This chain connects TRBV30 to TRBJ2-5, with TRBD2 matching 10 bases. Germline lookup yields CDR1 GTSNPN and CDR2 SVGIG (reference sequence). The CDR3 extends over 15 amino acids. The V and J ends lost 6 bases and 5 bases, in that order; junction bases with no gene match: 12.

The gene calls are TRBV27 and TRBJ2-7; D unresolved. The CDR3 runs to 12 residues. Germline-derived CDR1 and CDR2 are MNHEY and SMNVEV (reference sequence). The ends were cut back, 7 bases at V and 0 bases at J, with 7 bases in the middle. The CDR3 region is CASISASYEQYF. The CDR3 DNA follows: TGTGCCAGCATCTCGGCCTCCTACGAGCAGTACTTC.

The genes are TRBV20-1 and TRBJ2-7, with 10 bases lining up with TRBD2. Germline values: CDR1 DFQATT, CDR2 SNEGSKA (reference sequence). J lost 1 base, V lost 0 bases, and 18 bases had no gene match. This CDR3 region has 20 residues. Here the CDR3 reads CSARDLGTSGTFLESYEQYF. The CDR3 nucleotides read TGCAGTGCTAGAGATCTGGGAACTAGCGGGACCTTCCTGGAGTCCTACGAGCAGTACTTC.

The chain has TRBV30 and TRBJ1-2; 8 nucleotides agree with TRBD1. The CDR3 contains 13 residues. The germline CDR1 and CDR2 sequences are GTSNPN and SVGIG (reference sequence). V gave up 2 bases and J gave up 6 bases; unmatched junction bases: 5. The CDR3 DNA reads TGTGCCTGGAGTCAGGGGGCGGTAGATGGCTACACCTTC. This gives the protein CAWSQGAVDGYTF.

The chain uses TRBV19 and TRBJ1-1; no reliable D call. V shed 0 bases and J shed 5 bases, with 7 bases lying between them. CDR1 is LNHDA and CDR2 is SQIVND in the germline V gene (reference sequence). The length of the CDR3 is 13 residues. For the CDR3, the DNA is TGTGCCAGTAGTATAGAAAGGGAAACTGAAGCTTTCTTT. It codes for CASSIERETEAFF.

V and J are TRBV11-3 and TRBJ2-2; TRBD2 is a possible D gene (5 bases). V dropped 1 base and J dropped 5 bases, with 8 bases sitting between them. CDR1 is SGHNT and CDR2 is YENEEA in the germline V gene. The CDR3 has 14 residues. The CDR3 is CASSLGVATGELFF. The CDR3 DNA reads TGTGCCAGCAGCTTAGGGGTAGCGACCGGGGAGCTGTTTTTT.

The V call is TRBV7-9, the J call TRBJ2-1, with no clear D. V dropped 2 bases and J dropped 1 base, with 6 bases sitting between them. This CDR3 has 14 amino acids. Germline V gives CDR1 SEHNR, CDR2 FQNEAQ (reference sequence). In nucleotides, the CDR3 is TGTGCCAGCAGCTTATCTGTTTCCTACAATGAGCAGTTCTTC. It codes for CASSLSVSYNEQFF. Full variable domain (missing parts from reference TRBV7-9 and TRBJ2-1): DTGVSQNPRHKITKRGQNVTFRCDPISEHNRLYWYRQTLGQGPEFLTYFQNEAQLEKSRLLSDRFSAERPKGSFSTLEIQRTEQGDSAMYLCASSLSVSYNEQFFGPGTRLTVL.

This sequence joins TRBV3-1 and TRBJ1-1; D unresolved. The CDR3 has 13 residues. V lost 2 bases and J lost 4, with 8 bases in between. CDR1 is LGHDT, CDR2 YNNKEL, per germline (reference sequence). Written as DNA, the CDR3 is TGTGCCAGCAGCCAAAAGTCCAGCACTGAAGCTTTCTTT. Translating gives CASSQKSSTEAFF. The full variable domain, rest sourced from reference TRBV3-1 and TRBJ1-1, is DTAVSQTPKYLVTQMGNDKSIKCEQNLGHDTMYWYKQDSKKFLKIMFSYNNKELIINETVPNRFSPKSPDKAHLNLHINSLELGDSAVYFCASSQKSSTEAFFGQGTRLTVV.

This clonotype was observed a handful of times. This chain connects TRBV27 to TRBJ2-3; D is unresolved. V was cut by 3 bases and J by 4 bases, with 8 bases left in between. The CDR3 length is 13 residues. CDR1 is MNHEY, CDR2 SMNVEV, per germline (reference sequence). CDR3: CASSFQGSDTQYF. The CDR3 bases are TGTGCCAGCAGTTTTCAAGGATCAGATACGCAGTATTTT.

The chain recombines TRBV7-9 with TRBJ2-3, with 7 bases aligning to TRBD2. This CDR3 contains 15 residues. J was trimmed by 2 bases and V by 1 base; bases with no gene match: 3. Germline V lookup: CDR1 SEHNR, CDR2 FQNEAQ (reference sequence). CDR3 in amino acids: CASSLGTRITDTQYF. The DNA of the CDR3 is TGTGCCAGCAGCTTAGGGACTAGAATCACAGATACGCAGTATTTT.